Listed here are 28 T cell receptor beta chains from one sample, sequenced in a study of Ad26.COV2.S vaccination and SARS-CoV-2 variants. Treatment denoted: some 20 received Ad26.COV2.S at low or high dose, single or two shots; about 5 received placebo; per-sample allocation not given. Collection of samples fell on day 63 after the first vaccine or placebo injection. Assay: immunoSEQ multiplex PCR; the TCRdb copy retains only in-frame clones and omits some. Of a few hundred thousand clones in the sample, about four fifths were seen once. Sequenced here: peripheral blood, sampled in a trial of Ad26.COV2.S vaccine versus placebo. The receptors were sampled from a person aged 18 to 59 who received the Ad26.COV2.S COVID-19 vaccine or a placebo.

This clone appeared once. This sequence joins TRBV4-1 and TRBJ2-1; D remains ambiguous. The CDR3 loop spans 16 amino acids. The V gene's germline CDR1 is MGHRA and CDR2 YSYEKL. The V end was cut by 4 bases, the J end by 0 bases, with 13 bases between. The CDR3 is CASSRPGVSSYNEQFF. The CDR3, as DNA: TGCGCCAGCAGCCGGCCGGGCGTCAGCTCCTACAATGAGCAGTTCTTC.

DNA of the CDR3: TGCGCCAGCAGCATCACGGGGACAGGAGAGACTGAAGCTTTCTTT. Protein sequence: CASSITGTGETEAFF. The chain joins TRBV5-1 to TRBJ1-1, with 8 bases aligning to TRBD1. The germline V gene encodes CDR1 SGHRS and CDR2 YFSETQ. V shed 4 bases and J 5 bases; nucleotides not matched to a gene: 10. This CDR3 is built from 15 residues.

This chain uses TRBV27 with TRBJ1-4; TRBD1 matches at 8 bases. This CDR3 is 14 amino acids long. CDR1 and CDR2 (germline): MNHEY, SMNVEV (reference sequence). The ends lost 5 bases at V and 5 bases at J; junction bases unmatched: 4. This CDR3 is CASSHQGANEKLFF. CDR3 coding DNA: TGTGCCAGCAGTCACCAGGGGGCAAATGAAAAACTGTTTTTT.

This sequence joins TRBV4-3 and TRBJ2-7; D may be TRBD2 (5 bases). Germline CDR1 is LGHNA and CDR2 is YSLEER. Trimming stripped 1 base from V and 3 bases from J, with 10 bases between. The CDR3 is 14 residues long. This CDR3 reads CASSQARGSYEQYF. For the CDR3, the DNA is TGCGCCAGCAGCCAAGCACGGGGAAGCTACGAGCAGTACTTC.

The V and J genes are TRBV6-6 and TRBJ2-7, with 7 bases aligning to TRBD1. Germline V gene sequence: CDR1 MNHNY, CDR2 SVGAGI (reference sequence). Losses at the gene ends were 4 bases for V and 2 bases for J; bases not matched to a gene: 5. The CDR3 runs to 14 residues. CDR3 region: CASSSGTVAYEQYF. The CDR3, as DNA: TGTGCCAGCAGTTCCGGGACAGTCGCCTACGAGCAGTACTTC.

V gene TRBV5-6 combines with J gene TRBJ1-1; D uncertain. The CDR3 runs 12 residues. Trimming took 4 bases from V and 6 from J, leaving 10 bases between them. The germline V gene encodes CDR1 SGHDT and CDR2 YYEEEE. The CDR3: CASSLLWAEAFF. In DNA, the CDR3 is TGTGCCAGCAGCCTTCTGTGGGCTGAAGCTTTCTTT.

The chain recombines TRBV4-2 with TRBJ2-7; D is tentatively TRBD1 or TRBD2 (7 bases each). CDR3 length: 14 residues. CDR1 and CDR2 from the germline V gene are LGHNA and YNFKEQ. V was pared by 4 bases and J by 7 bases, with 17 bases between. CDR3 sequence reads: CASSPGQVGREQYF. As DNA, the CDR3 is TGTGCCAGCAGCCCTGGACAGGTCGGGAGGGAGCAGTACTTC.

The rearrangement links TRBV18 to TRBJ2-3; D is unresolved. CDR3 length: 15 residues. Germline CDR1 is KGHSH and CDR2 is LQKENI. V lost 3 bases and J lost 4, with 14 bases in between. The CDR3 protein is CASSPAPSIADTQYF. The DNA of the CDR3 is TGTGCCAGCTCACCCGCTCCGAGTATCGCAGATACGCAGTATTTT.

This sequence joins TRBV4-2 and TRBJ1-1; weak D call: TRBD1 (5 bases). The CDR3 extends over 13 amino acids. CDR1 is LGHNA, CDR2 YNFKEQ, per germline. Trimming pared 1 base from V and 4 bases from J, leaving 7 bases between. The CDR3 DNA is TGTGCCAGCAGCCAAGTGAGGGGCACTGAAGCTTTCTTT. Translating gives CASSQVRGTEAFF.

This clone appeared a few times. The rearrangement joins TRBV5-5 to TRBJ2-7; a weak D match, TRBD2 (5 bases). Germline CDR1 reads SGHKS; CDR2 reads YYEKEE (reference sequence). The V end lost 4 bases, the J end lost 7 bases, and 24 bases lay between the germline ends. CDR3 length: 16 residues. CDR3 region: CASSLGVSPTSEEQYF. DNA of the CDR3: TGTGCCAGCAGCCTGGGAGTGTCTCCTACGAGCGAGGAGCAGTACTTC.

The rearrangement joins TRBV5-1 to TRBJ1-2; possibly TRBD1 for D (6 bases). Trimming stripped 4 bases from V and 8 bases from J, with 12 bases between. This CDR3 contains 12 residues. Per the germline V gene, CDR1 is SGHRS and CDR2 is YFSETQ. CDR3 amino acids: CASSPQGWGYTF. The CDR3, as DNA: TGCGCCAGCAGCCCACAGGGTTGGGGCTACACCTTC.

The rearrangement uses TRBV2 and TRBJ1-1; perhaps TRBD1 as D (5 bases). Germline V gene lookup returns CDR1 SNHLY and CDR2 FYNNEI. V gave up 4 bases and J gave up 1 base, with 10 bases separating them. The CDR3 length is 14 residues. This CDR3 reads CASSVGRENTEAFF. DNA for the CDR3: TGTGCCAGCAGTGTAGGCAGGGAGAACACTGAAGCTTTCTTT.

The V and J genes are TRBV19 and TRBJ1-1; TRBD1 is a possible D gene (5 bases). Trimming cost V 3 bases and J 5 bases, with 10 bases left between them. Germline-derived CDR1 and CDR2 are LNHDA and SQIVND (reference sequence). The CDR3 consists of 13 residues. The CDR3 DNA follows: TGTGCCAGTAGTATGTCGGGGGATACTGAAGCTTTCTTT. It is translated as CASSMSGDTEAFF.

The chain joins TRBV9 to TRBJ1-3; tentative D call: TRBD1 (5 bases). Deletions cut 0 bases from V and 6 bases from J, with 10 bases between. CDR3 length: 14 residues. Germline V gene lookup returns CDR1 SGDLS and CDR2 YYNGEE. The CDR3 reads CASSVGGTENTIYF. The CDR3 bases are TGTGCCAGCAGCGTAGGGGGGACGGAAAACACCATATATTTT.

The chain links TRBV5-1 to TRBJ2-1, with TRBD2 matching 10 bases. The CDR3 is made up of 16 amino acids. The germline V gene has CDR1 SGHRS and CDR2 YFSETQ. With V trimmed by 0 bases and J by 6 bases, 6 bases remained unmatched. CDR3 sequence (DNA): TGCGCCAGCAGCTTGGCCTGGGCTAGCGGGAGCAATGAGCAGTTCTTC. Encoded protein: CASSLAWASGSNEQFF.

V gene TRBV19 combines with J gene TRBJ1-6, with D possibly matching TRBD1 (6 bases). Trimming stripped 6 bases from V and 2 bases from J, with 11 bases between. CDR3 length equals 15 residues. Germline V lookup: CDR1 LNHDA, CDR2 SQIVND (reference sequence). CDR3 in amino acids: CASRRGGPYNSPLHF. For the CDR3, the DNA is TGTGCCAGTAGACGCGGGGGCCCCTATAATTCACCCCTCCACTTT.

In regard to this clone: The same CDR3 is also encoded by other DNA sequences in this sample. The CDR3 protein is CASSGTGGPYEQYF. In DNA, the CDR3 is TGTGCCAGCAGTGGGACAGGGGGCCCCTACGAGCAGTACTTC. This chain links TRBV2 with TRBJ2-7; 11 bases align to TRBD1. CDR3 length: 14 amino acids. Trimming took 4 bases from V and 2 from J; bases not matched to a gene: 1. Germline lookup yields CDR1 SNHLY and CDR2 FYNNEI.

The chain recombines TRBV12-5 with TRBJ2-7; no definite D call. V was clipped by 7 bases and J by 2 bases, with 15 bases between them. From germline, CDR1 is LGHNT and CDR2 FRNRAP. There are 14 residues in the CDR3. In nucleotides, the CDR3 is TGTGCTAGTGTCCCTCCGGCGCTTCCCTACGAGCAGTACTTC. Translated: CASVPPALPYEQYF.

This CDR3 is CASSRISRGDYEQYF. The CDR3 DNA sequence: TGCGCCAGCAGCCGAATATCTAGGGGGGATTACGAGCAGTACTTC. The chain recombines TRBV4-1 with TRBJ2-7, with D perhaps matching TRBD1 or TRBD2 (6 bases each). Germline V gives CDR1 MGHRA, CDR2 YSYEKL. V dropped 4 bases and J dropped 4 bases, with 17 bases sitting between them. The CDR3 length is 15 residues.

CDR3 loop: CASKESEEYYGYTF. The CDR3 DNA sequence: TGTGCCAGCAAGGAGTCAGAAGAATACTATGGCTACACCTTC. The genes are TRBV5-4 and TRBJ1-2; D gene unclear. The CDR3 is 14 amino acids. Per germline, CDR1 SGHNT and CDR2 YYREEE (reference sequence). The V end lost 6 bases, the J end lost 3 bases, and 15 bases lay between the germline ends.

The CDR3 spells CASSLGRTGHYGYTF. For the CDR3, the DNA is TGTGCCAGCAGCTTGGGCCGGACAGGCCACTATGGCTACACCTTC. The chain combines TRBV7-2 with TRBJ1-2, with 7 bases fitting TRBD1. The CDR3 consists of 15 residues. V gave up 3 bases and J gave up 3 bases; unmatched junction bases: 7. The V gene's germline CDR1 is SGHTA and CDR2 FQGNSA.

The chain carries TRBV27 and TRBJ2-7; no definite D call. Germline V gene data show CDR1 as MNHEY and CDR2 as SMNVEV (reference sequence). Trimming removed 7 bases from V and 7 bases from J, with 14 bases in between. The length of the CDR3 is 12 residues. CDR3 DNA: TGTGCCAGCACTTCCCCATCCTGGGAGCAGTACTTC. As protein: CASTSPSWEQYF.

The chain uses TRBV19 and TRBJ2-3; 7 nucleotides agree with TRBD2. Trimming at V came to 2 bases and at J to 11 bases, leaving 10 bases not matched to a gene. Germline V gene data show CDR1 as LNHDA and CDR2 as SQIVND (reference sequence). The CDR3 loop spans 14 amino acids. In DNA, the CDR3 is TGTGCCAGTAGTATAAGGGACTACGGGGTGGGGCAGTATTTT. Translating gives CASSIRDYGVGQYF. The whole variable domain, filled in from reference TRBV19 and TRBJ2-3, reads DGGITQSPKYLFRKEGQNVTLSCEQNLNHDAMYWYRQDPGQGLRLIYYSQIVNDFQKGDIAEGYSVSREKKESFPLTVTSAQKNPTAFYLCASSIRDYGVGQYFGPGTRLTVL.

The rearrangement links TRBV29-1 to TRBJ1-1; D is unclear. Trimming took 6 bases from V and 4 from J, leaving 15 bases between them. This CDR3 spans 13 amino acids. Germline CDR1 is SQVTM and CDR2 is ANQGSEA. The CDR3 is CSVVHGILTEAFF. CDR3 nucleotides: TGCAGCGTGGTGCACGGGATACTCACTGAAGCTTTCTTT.

CDR3 DNA sequence: TGTGCCAGCAGCACAGGACAGGGGGCGGTAACTGAAGCTTTCTTT. Translating gives CASSTGQGAVTEAFF. This chain links TRBV11-3 with TRBJ1-1, with 11 bases that match TRBD1. This CDR3 contains 15 residues. J lost 5 bases, V lost 5 bases, and 7 bases had no gene match. Germline assignment: CDR1 SGHNT and CDR2 YENEEA.

The rearrangement uses TRBV5-1 and TRBJ2-5; 10 positions match TRBD2. The germline gives CDR1 SGHRS, CDR2 YFSETQ. V lost 5 bases, J lost 1 base, and 5 bases stayed unmatched. CDR3 size: 15 residues. This CDR3 is CASSPGLALQETQYF. The CDR3 DNA is TGCGCCAGCAGTCCGGGACTAGCGCTCCAAGAGACCCAGTACTTC.

The V and J genes are TRBV4-2 and TRBJ1-2; D gene unclear. Germline V CDR1 and CDR2: LGHNA, YNFKEQ. V was cut by 4 bases and J by 5 bases, with 23 bases left in between. This CDR3 contains 17 residues. CDR3 loop: CASSPRMKRGMEYGYTF. DNA for the CDR3: TGTGCCAGCAGCCCCCGTATGAAACGGGGAATGGAGTATGGCTACACCTTC.

This chain uses TRBV27 with TRBJ2-7; TRBD1 is a possible D gene (6 bases). CDR3 length equals 13 residues. Germline values: CDR1 MNHEY, CDR2 SMNVEV (reference sequence). V dropped 5 bases and J dropped 2 bases, with 10 bases sitting between them. The CDR3 DNA sequence: TGTGCCAGCAGTCCTGACAGGACCTACGAGCAGTACTTC. Protein sequence: CASSPDRTYEQYF.